This TCR beta chain is drawn from a study of T cell responses to AZD1222 COVID-19 vaccine. Points from the study as a whole: Reportedly, nearly half of unique spike TCRs recognized epitopes outside B.1.351/B.1.1.7 mutations. Only five to seven AZD1222 recipients were seropositive at baseline. The repertoires were collected only after the peak T cell response.

Produced via immunoSEQ multiplex PCR; TCRdb's table is partial and in-frame only. The repertoire includes 200,000 or so clones, about 90% of them detected once, and 2.5% to 3% sits in the top ten. In the case of this clone: Its antigen remains unidentified.

The TCR originated in an adult in good health. The starting material was peripheral blood, obtained on day 0 of MenACWY control vaccination.

The CDR3 region is CASSLSPTGAGGEQFF. The CDR3 DNA reads as TGCGCCAGCAGCTTGTCTCCTACAGGGGCCGGCGGTGAGCAGTTCTTC. The gene calls are TRBV5-1 and TRBJ2-1; 7 nucleotides line up with TRBD1. Looked up from germline, CDR1 is SGHRS and CDR2 is YFSETQ. This CDR3 has 16 amino acids. V was pared by 1 base and J by 9 bases, with 13 bases of the junction left unmatched.